This entry concerns a single T cell receptor beta chain. The sample is drawn from a study of blood T cell repertoires in COVID-19. Background on the study: Sources were T cells, B-cell-depleted T cells, or PBMCs; the material itself was cDNA or gDNA.

A COVID-19 case had been met by exposed participants during the 2 weeks before study entry. In the authors' workflow: How many nucleated cells were present was estimated from reference gene primer amplification. Profiled with immunoSEQ multiplex PCR; TCRdb holds only in-frame clones, not every one. V, J and clone size reflect that table, while D and trimming were determined from the DNA. The data hold around 160,000 clones, with 84% observed a single time. With V trimmed by 6 bases and J by 1 base, 10 bases remained unmatched. The germline V gene encodes CDR1 LNHDA and CDR2 SQIVND (reference sequence). The CDR3 sequence is 16 residues long.

The sequencing sample was made of PBMCs or T cells enriched from blood (not recorded which). The source of this sequence is a woman aged 50 to 60 who had been exposed to COVID-19. This chain joins TRBV19 and TRBJ2-3; 7 bases fit TRBD1. CDR3 sequence: CASRSFSGTGTDTQYF. The CDR3, as DNA: TGTGCCAGTAGATCCTTTTCCGGGACAGGCACAGATACGCAGTATTTT.